The rows below give T cell receptor beta chains drawn from one sample of a study of CD8 T cells in Susac syndrome. TCRdb re-derived calls from the immunoSEQ multiplex PCR reads in MiXCR, one entry per CDR3 protein. Seen here are 250,000 to 350,000 distinct CDR3 sequences, about 91% observed once, and the top ten hold around 0.07%. The specimen sequenced was CD4+ T cells from PBMCs. The receptors derive from a human donor with multiple sclerosis. The conserved cysteine and the conserved F or W are not part of the CDR3 here.

J gene	V gene	CDR3 protein
TRBJ2-5	TRBV30	AWSPGLQETQY
TRBJ2-4	TRBV19	ASTPRGGGKNIQY
TRBJ2-2	TRBV5-1	ASSTPWGAGELF
TRBJ2-2	TRBV6-2/TRBV6-3	ASSLRDTGELF
TRBJ1-1	TRBV7-3	ASSLTINTEAF
TRBJ2-2	TRBV27	ASSSSSRGRGGELF
TRBJ2-1	TRBV2	ASSPTGLAGDEQF
TRBJ1-2	TRBV27	ASSPSSRGPYGYT
TRBJ2-3	TRBV28	ASRGGDADTQY
TRBJ2-1	TRBV7-3	ASSSGSYNEQF
TRBJ2-2	TRBV29-1	SVDARNTGELF
TRBJ2-3	TRBV20-1	SAPSTDTQY
TRBJ2-1	TRBV12-3/TRBV12-4	ASRRTENEQF
TRBJ2-1	TRBV19	ASSMGGSSYNEQF
TRBJ2-4	TRBV6-2/TRBV6-3	ASSYSQSRALAKNIQY
TRBJ2-1	TRBV18	ASSPPPFRSSYNEQF
TRBJ1-1	TRBV6-5	ASSFDRVTEAF
TRBJ1-1	TRBV19	ASSPPDRGWTEAF
TRBJ2-7	TRBV20-1	SARDQAGVEQY
TRBJ1-5	TRBV7-2	ASSSTRFNQPQH
TRBJ2-5	TRBV12-3/TRBV12-4	ATTTGGAFQETQY
TRBJ1-1	TRBV4-3	ASSRLGTGRTEAF